The clone carrying this T cell receptor (beta chain) was seen at least ten times. Its antigen remains unidentified. Patients were diagnosed from clinical symptoms, serum thyroxine, TRAb, thyroid ultrasound and orbital computed tomography. Around 10 ml of fresh blood yielded the PBMCs by density gradient. The data belong to a study of Graves' ophthalmopathy and Graves' hyperthyroidism. Study results and caveats: Blood also held most thyroid clonotypes expanded above 0.001 frequency.

CDR3 regions of TCR beta were amplified from RNA transcripts. The workflow started with a first-round RT-PCR run with HTBI primers and then moved on to a second-round multiplex PCR. TCRdb processed the multiplex PCR reads anew with MiXCR; each CDR3 protein has one entry. This table has 200,000 to 250,000 distinct CDR3 sequences, less than 55% appearing once. V lost 2 bases, J lost 4 bases, and 17 bases lay in between. The CDR3 loop spans 16 amino acids. Germline CDR1 reads ENHRY; CDR2 reads SYGVKD. The sequenced material came from peripheral blood. This clonotype originated in an adult man with Graves' ophthalmopathy. V and J are TRBV10-3 and TRBJ1-1, with D unresolved. The CDR3 sequence: CAISEPQRVGGTEAFF. In DNA form, the CDR3 reads TGTGCCATCAGTGAGCCGCAACGGGTGGGCGGCACTGAAGCTTTCTTT.